The 3 T cell receptor beta chains reported below all come from one sample, sequenced in a study of cytomegalovirus exposure and HLA in healthy donors. A multiplex PCR was run with 60 Vbeta primers and 13 Jbeta primers. Assay used: immunoSEQ multiplex PCR; TCRdb lists only in-frame clones, some missing. This table has approximately 100,000 clones, over 9.5% appearing once. Sequenced: PBMCs. The receptor set was obtained from a man aged 35-49 years in good health and CMV-seropositive.

This chain connects TRBV7-3 to TRBJ2-5; D may be TRBD1 (5 bases). Gene TRBJ2-7 matches the end of the DNA better, so the J call may be wrong. The CDR3 has 15 amino acids. Germline CDR1 and CDR2: SGHTA and FQGTGA. CDR3 in DNA: TGTGCCAGCAGCCCCGTAGGGGTACCCTACTACGAGCAGTACTTC. It encodes CASSPVGVPYYEQYF.

The chain recombines TRBV7-6 with TRBJ2-1; 11 bases match TRBD2. Germline V gene lookup returns CDR1 SGHVS and CDR2 FNYEAQ. After removal of 4 bases from V and 3 bases from J, the junction contained 8 bases not matched to a gene. CDR3 length: 17 residues. This chain's CDR3 is CASSSELAGDNYNEQFF. The DNA for the CDR3 is TGTGCCAGCAGCTCAGAACTAGCGGGAGACAACTACAATGAGCAGTTCTTC.

The chain uses TRBV29-1 and TRBJ2-2; 7 bases fit TRBD1. Germline V CDR1 and CDR2: SQVTM, ANQGSEA. The CDR3 runs to 15 residues. Germline trimming cut 7 bases from V and 5 bases from J; bases unmatched to any gene: 13. The CDR3 here is CSAPGTGVWTGELFF. The CDR3 region has the DNA TGCAGCGCCCCCGGTACAGGGGTTTGGACCGGGGAGCTGTTTTTT.